The entry that follows covers one T cell receptor (beta chain) sequence. Its antigen is undetermined. This sample is drawn from a study of cytomegalovirus exposure and HLA in healthy donors. With 60 Vbeta and 13 Jbeta primers, the PCR was carried out. Data came from immunoSEQ multiplex PCR; TCRdb stores just in-frame clones and leaves some out. Its table lists tens of thousands of clones. The CDR3 extends over 12 amino acids. The V gene lost 3 bases and the J gene lost 7 bases, with 7 bases spanning the gap. Germline assignment: CDR1 SGHNT and CDR2 YENEEA. General study points: The authors judged a highly shared variant cluster likely a sequencing artifact. Reports indicate that TCR beta sequences accurately predicted the HLA-A and HLA-B alleles of most subjects. It was reported in a later analysis that an Asian-associated ancestry cluster showed fewer N-insertions than the roughly 620-donor mean. In an earlier analysis, in around 590 donors, most V segments appeared productive either ~87% or ~30% of the time.

The sample consisted of PBMCs. V gene TRBV11-3 combines with J gene TRBJ2-1; TRBD1 is a possible D gene (6 bases). The clonotype comes from a man aged 18-30 years in good health and CMV-seropositive. CDR3 sequence reads: CASSFRGNEQFF. For the CDR3, the DNA is TGTGCCAGCAGCTTCAGGGGTAATGAGCAGTTCTTC.